The clone carrying this T cell receptor (beta chain) was seen at least ten times. The antigen is not known. Regions amplified from RNA transcripts were the TCR beta CDR3 regions. Using the HTBI primer set, a first-round RT-PCR was run on the TCR CDR3. TCRdb processed the multiplex PCR reads anew with MiXCR; each CDR3 protein has one entry. This sample has around 350,000 distinct CDR3 sequences, with under 15% found just once. These data are taken from a study of T cells in Graves' hyperthyroidism and ophthalmopathy. Study outcomes and limitations: Most thyroid clonotypes expanded above 0.001 were also detected in blood.

The origin of this receptor is a young woman with Graves' hyperthyroidism. The sequencing input was blood.

CDR3 sequence reads: CASRRWGLKRVREKLFF. The CDR3 DNA follows: TGTGCCAGCAGGCGGTGGGGGCTTAAGAGAGTAAGAGAAAAACTGTTTTTT. The chain recombines TRBV11-2 with TRBJ1-4, with D tentatively TRBD1 (6 bases). CDR3 length: 17 residues. Germline values: CDR1 SGHAT, CDR2 FQNNGV. V lost 6 bases and J 8 bases, leaving 25 bases between the germline ends. The whole variable domain, remainder taken from reference TRBV11-2 and TRBJ1-4, is EAGVAQSPRYKIIEKRQSVAFWCNPISGHATLYWYQQILGQGPKLLIQFQNNGVVDDSQLPKDRFSAERLKGVDSTLKIQPAKLEDSAVYLCASRRWGLKRVREKLFFGSGTQLSVL.